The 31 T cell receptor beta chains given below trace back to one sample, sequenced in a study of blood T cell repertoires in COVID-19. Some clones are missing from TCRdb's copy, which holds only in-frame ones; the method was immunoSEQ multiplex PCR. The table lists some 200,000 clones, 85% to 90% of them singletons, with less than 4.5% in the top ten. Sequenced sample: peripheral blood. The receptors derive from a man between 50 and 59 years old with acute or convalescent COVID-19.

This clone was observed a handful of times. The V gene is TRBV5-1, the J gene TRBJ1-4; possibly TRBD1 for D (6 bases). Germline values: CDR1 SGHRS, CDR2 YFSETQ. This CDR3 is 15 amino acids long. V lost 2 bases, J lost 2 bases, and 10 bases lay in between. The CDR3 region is CASSFLTGTNEKLFF. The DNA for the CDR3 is TGCGCCAGCAGCTTTCTAACAGGGACTAATGAAAAACTGTTTTTT. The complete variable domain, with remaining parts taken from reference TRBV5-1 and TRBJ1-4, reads KAGVTQTPRYLIKTRGQQVTLSCSPISGHRSVSWYQQTPGQGLQFLFEYFSETQRNKGNFPGRFSGRQFSNSRSEMNVSTLELGDSALYLCASSFLTGTNEKLFFGSGTQLSVL.

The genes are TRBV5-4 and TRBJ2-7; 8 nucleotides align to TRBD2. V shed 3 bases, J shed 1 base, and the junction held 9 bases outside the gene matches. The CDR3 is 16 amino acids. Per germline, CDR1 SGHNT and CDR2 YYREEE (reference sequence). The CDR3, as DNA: TGTGCCAGCAGCTACGGCCCCACTAGCGGTTCCTACGAGCAGTACTTC. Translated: CASSYGPTSGSYEQYF.

This chain's CDR3 is CASRAGTGSKGYTF. DNA of the CDR3: TGTGCCAGCAGGGCGGGGACAGGGTCTAAAGGCTACACCTTC. The chain combines TRBV6-5 with TRBJ1-2; the match to TRBD1 covers 9 bases. Germline-derived CDR1 and CDR2 are MNHEY and SVGAGI. V was pared by 6 bases and J by 8 bases, with 10 bases of the junction left unmatched. This CDR3 contains 14 residues.

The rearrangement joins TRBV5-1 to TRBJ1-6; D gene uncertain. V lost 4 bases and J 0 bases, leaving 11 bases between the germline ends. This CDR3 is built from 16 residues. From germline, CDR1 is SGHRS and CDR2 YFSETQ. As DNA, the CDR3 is TGCGCCAGCAGCCCGAACGCGGGCTCCTATAATTCACCCCTCCACTTT. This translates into CASSPNAGSYNSPLHF.

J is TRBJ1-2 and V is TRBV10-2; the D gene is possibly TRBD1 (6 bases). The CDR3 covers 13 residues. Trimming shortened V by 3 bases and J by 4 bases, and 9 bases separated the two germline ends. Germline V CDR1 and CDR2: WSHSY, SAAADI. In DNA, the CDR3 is TGCGCCAGCAGTGATGCAGGGGTCTATGGCTACACCTTC. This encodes CASSDAGVYGYTF.

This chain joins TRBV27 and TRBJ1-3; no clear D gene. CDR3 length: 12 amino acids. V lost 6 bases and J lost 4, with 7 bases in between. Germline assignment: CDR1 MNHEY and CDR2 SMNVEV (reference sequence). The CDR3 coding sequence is TGTGCCAGCAGGGGCCTCGGAAACACCATATATTTT. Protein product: CASRGLGNTIYF.

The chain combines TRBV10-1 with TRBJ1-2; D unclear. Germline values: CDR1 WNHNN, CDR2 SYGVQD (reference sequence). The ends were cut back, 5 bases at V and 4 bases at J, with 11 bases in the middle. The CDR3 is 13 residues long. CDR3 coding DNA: TGCGCCAGCAGTCTTACAGTTTTCTATGGCTACACCTTC. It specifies CASSLTVFYGYTF.

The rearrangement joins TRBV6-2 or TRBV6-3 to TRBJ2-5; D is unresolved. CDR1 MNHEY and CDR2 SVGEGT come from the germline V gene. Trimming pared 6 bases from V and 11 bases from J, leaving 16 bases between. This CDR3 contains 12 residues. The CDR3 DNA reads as TGTGCCAGCAGCTCACCCGTCGGTGAGCAGTACTTC. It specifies CASSSPVGEQYF.

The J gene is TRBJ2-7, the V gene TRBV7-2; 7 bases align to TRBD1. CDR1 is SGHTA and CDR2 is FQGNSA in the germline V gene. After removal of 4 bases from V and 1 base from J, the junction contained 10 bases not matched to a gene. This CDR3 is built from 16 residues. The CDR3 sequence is CASSWITGTASYEQYF. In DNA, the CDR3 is TGTGCCAGCAGCTGGATTACCGGGACAGCGTCCTACGAGCAGTACTTC.

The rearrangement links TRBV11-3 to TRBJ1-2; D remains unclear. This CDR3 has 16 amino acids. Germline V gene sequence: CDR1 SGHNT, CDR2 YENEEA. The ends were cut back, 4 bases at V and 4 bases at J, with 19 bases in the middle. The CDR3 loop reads CASSSSLTDWVYGYTF. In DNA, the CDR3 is TGTGCCAGCAGCTCCTCCCTTACAGATTGGGTCTATGGCTACACCTTC.

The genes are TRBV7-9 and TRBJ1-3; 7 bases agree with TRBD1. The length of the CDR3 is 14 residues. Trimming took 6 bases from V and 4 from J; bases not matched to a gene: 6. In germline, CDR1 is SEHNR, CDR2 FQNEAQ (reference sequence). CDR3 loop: CASRTDREGNTIYF. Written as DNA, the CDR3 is TGTGCCAGCAGGACCGACAGGGAGGGAAACACCATATATTTT.

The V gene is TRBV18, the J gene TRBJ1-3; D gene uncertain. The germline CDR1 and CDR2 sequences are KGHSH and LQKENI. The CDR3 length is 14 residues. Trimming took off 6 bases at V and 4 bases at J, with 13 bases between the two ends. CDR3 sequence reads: CASSPIEGGNTIYF. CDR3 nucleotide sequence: TGTGCCAGCTCCCCCATAGAGGGAGGAAACACCATATATTTT.

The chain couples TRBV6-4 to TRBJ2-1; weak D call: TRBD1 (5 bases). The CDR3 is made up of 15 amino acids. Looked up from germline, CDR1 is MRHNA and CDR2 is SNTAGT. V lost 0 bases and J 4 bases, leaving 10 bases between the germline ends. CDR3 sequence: CASSDSAGAYNEQFF. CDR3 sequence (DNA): TGTGCCAGCAGTGACTCGGCTGGGGCGTACAATGAGCAGTTCTTC.

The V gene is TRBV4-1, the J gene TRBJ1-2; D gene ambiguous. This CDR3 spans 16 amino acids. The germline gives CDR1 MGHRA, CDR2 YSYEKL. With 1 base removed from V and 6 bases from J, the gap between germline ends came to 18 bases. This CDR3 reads CASSQVMRVKTDGYTF. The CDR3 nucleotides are TGCGCCAGCAGCCAAGTAATGCGGGTCAAGACGGATGGCTACACCTTC.

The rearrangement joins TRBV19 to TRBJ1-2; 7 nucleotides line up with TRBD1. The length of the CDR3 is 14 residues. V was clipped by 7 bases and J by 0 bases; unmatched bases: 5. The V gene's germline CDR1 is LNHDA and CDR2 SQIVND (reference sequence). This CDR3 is CASIGDSTNYGYTF. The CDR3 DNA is TGTGCCAGTATAGGGGACAGCACTAACTATGGCTACACCTTC.

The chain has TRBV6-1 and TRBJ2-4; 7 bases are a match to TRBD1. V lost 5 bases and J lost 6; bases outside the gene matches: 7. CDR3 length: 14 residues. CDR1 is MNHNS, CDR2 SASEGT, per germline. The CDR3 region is CASSSGTALNIQYF. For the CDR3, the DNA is TGTGCCAGCAGTTCCGGGACAGCTCTAAACATTCAGTACTTC.

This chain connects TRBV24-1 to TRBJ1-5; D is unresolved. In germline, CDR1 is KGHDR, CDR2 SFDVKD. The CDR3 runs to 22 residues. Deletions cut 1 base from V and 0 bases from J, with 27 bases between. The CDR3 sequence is CATSDFPGSSLGPVYSNQPQHF. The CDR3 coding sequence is TGTGCCACCAGTGATTTCCCGGGGTCCTCGCTGGGTCCTGTCTATAGCAATCAGCCCCAGCATTTT.

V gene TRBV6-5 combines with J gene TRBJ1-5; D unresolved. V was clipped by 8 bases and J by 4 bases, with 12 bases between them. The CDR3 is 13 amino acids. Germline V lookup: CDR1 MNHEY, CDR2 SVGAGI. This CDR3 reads CASLGSGNQPQHF. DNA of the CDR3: TGTGCCAGCTTGGGCTCGGGAAATCAGCCCCAGCATTTT.

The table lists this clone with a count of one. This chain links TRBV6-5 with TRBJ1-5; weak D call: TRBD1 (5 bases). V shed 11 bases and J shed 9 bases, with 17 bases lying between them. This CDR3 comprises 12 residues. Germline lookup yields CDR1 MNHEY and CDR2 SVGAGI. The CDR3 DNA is TGTGCCGCTAACAGGCCTTCGGGGCCCCAGCATTTT. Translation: CAANRPSGPQHF.

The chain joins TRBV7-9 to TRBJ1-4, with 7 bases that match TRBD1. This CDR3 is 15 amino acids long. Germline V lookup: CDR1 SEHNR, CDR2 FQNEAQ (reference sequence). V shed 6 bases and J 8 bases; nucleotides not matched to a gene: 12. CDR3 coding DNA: TGTGCCAGCAGGGCCGGGACAGAAAGAGCCGAAAAACTGTTTTTT. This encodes CASRAGTERAEKLFF.

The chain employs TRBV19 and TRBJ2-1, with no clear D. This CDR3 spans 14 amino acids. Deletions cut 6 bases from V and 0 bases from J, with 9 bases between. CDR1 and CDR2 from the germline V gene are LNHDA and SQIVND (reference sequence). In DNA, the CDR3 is TGTGCCAGTAGCCTCCTAAGCTCCTACAATGAGCAGTTCTTC. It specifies CASSLLSSYNEQFF.

CDR3 amino acids: CASSEMVGAGNTIYF. The CDR3 DNA is TGTGCCAGCAGTGAAATGGTAGGGGCTGGAAACACCATATATTTT. The chain employs TRBV6-1 and TRBJ1-3, with D possibly matching TRBD1 (5 bases). This CDR3 contains 15 residues. The ends were cut back, 2 bases at V and 2 bases at J, with 10 bases in the middle. CDR1 and CDR2 from the germline V gene are MNHNS and SASEGT.

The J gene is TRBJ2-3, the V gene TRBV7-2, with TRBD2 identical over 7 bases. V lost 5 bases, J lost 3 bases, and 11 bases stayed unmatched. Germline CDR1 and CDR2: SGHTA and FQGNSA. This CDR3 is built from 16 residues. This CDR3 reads CASSPRGAGMTDTQYF. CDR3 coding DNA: TGTGCCAGCAGCCCCCGAGGAGCGGGGATGACAGATACGCAGTATTTT.

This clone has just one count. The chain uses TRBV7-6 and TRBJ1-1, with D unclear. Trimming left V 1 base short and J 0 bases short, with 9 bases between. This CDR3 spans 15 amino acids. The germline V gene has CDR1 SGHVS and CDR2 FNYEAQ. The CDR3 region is CASSLGQVLNTEAFF. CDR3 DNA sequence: TGTGCCAGCAGCTTAGGCCAGGTTCTGAACACTGAAGCTTTCTTT.

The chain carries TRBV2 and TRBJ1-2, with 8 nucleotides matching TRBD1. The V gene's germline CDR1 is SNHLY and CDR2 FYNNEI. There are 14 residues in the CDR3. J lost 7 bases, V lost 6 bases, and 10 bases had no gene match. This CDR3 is CASRGLTGVSGYTF. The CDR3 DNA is TGTGCCAGCAGGGGATTGACAGGGGTTAGTGGCTACACCTTC. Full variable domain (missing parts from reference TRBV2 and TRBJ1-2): EPEVTQTPSHQVTQMGQEVILRCVPISNHLYFYWYRQILGQKVEFLVSFYNNEISEKSEIFDDQFSVERPDGSNFTLKIRSTKLEDSAMYFCASRGLTGVSGYTFGSGTRLTVV.

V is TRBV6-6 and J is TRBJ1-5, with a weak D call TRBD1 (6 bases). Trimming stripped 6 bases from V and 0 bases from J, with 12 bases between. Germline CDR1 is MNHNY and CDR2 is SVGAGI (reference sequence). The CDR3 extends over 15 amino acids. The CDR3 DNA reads TGTGCCAGCAGCCTCCAGGGGATTAGCAATCAGCCCCAGCATTTT. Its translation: CASSLQGISNQPQHF.

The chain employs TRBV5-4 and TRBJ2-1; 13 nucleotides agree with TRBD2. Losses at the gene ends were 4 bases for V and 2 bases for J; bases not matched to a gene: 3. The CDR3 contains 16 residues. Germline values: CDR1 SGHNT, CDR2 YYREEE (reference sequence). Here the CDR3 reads CASSQGLAGAYNEQFF. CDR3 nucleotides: TGTGCCAGCAGCCAAGGACTAGCGGGGGCCTACAATGAGCAGTTCTTC.

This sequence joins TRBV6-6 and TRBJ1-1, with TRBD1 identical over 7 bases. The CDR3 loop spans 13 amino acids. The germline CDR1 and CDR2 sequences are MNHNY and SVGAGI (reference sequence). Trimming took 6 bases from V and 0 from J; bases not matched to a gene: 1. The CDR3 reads CASRGQLNTEAFF. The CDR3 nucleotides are TGTGCCAGCAGGGGACAGCTGAACACTGAAGCTTTCTTT.

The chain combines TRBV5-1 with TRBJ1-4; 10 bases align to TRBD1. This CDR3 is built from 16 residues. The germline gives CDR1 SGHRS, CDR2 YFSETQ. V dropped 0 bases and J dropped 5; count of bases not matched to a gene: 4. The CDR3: CASSLGGDRGNEKLFF. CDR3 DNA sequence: TGCGCCAGCAGCTTGGGCGGGGACAGGGGCAATGAAAAACTGTTTTTT. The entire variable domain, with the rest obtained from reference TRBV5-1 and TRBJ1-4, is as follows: KAGVTQTPRYLIKTRGQQVTLSCSPISGHRSVSWYQQTPGQGLQFLFEYFSETQRNKGNFPGRFSGRQFSNSRSEMNVSTLELGDSALYLCASSLGGDRGNEKLFFGSGTQLSVL.

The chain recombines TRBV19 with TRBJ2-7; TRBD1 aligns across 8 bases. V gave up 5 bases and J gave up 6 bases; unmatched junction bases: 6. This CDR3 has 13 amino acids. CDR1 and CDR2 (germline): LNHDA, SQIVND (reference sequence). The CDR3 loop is CASSRGQGTEQYF. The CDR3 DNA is TGTGCCAGTAGTCGTGGACAGGGCACCGAGCAGTACTTC.

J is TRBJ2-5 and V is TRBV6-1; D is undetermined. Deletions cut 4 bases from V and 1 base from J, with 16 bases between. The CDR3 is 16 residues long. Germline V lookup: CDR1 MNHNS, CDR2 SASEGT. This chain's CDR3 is CASSGPRQSTQETQYF. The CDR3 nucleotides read TGTGCCAGCAGTGGCCCGAGGCAGTCCACCCAAGAGACCCAGTACTTC.